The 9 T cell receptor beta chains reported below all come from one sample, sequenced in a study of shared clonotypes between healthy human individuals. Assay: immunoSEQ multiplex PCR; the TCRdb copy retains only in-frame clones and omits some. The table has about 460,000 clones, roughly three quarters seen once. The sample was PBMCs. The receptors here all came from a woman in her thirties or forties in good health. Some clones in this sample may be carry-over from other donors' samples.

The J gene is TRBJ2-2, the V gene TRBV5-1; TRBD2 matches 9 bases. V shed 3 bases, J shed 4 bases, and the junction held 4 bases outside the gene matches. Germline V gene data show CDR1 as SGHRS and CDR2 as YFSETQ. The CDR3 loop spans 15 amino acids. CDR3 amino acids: CASSSGTSFTGELFF. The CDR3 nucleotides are TGCGCCAGCAGCTCCGGGACTAGCTTCACCGGGGAGCTGTTTTTT. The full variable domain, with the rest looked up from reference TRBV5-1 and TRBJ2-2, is KAGVTQTPRYLIKTRGQQVTLSCSPISGHRSVSWYQQTPGQGLQFLFEYFSETQRNKGNFPGRFSGRQFSNSRSEMNVSTLELGDSALYLCASSSGTSFTGELFFGEGSRLTVL.

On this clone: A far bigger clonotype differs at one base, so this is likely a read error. In DNA, the CDR3 is TGTGCCAGCAGTGGGGACAGAGCGAACACTGAAGCTCTCTTT. Amino acid sequence: CASSGDRANTEALF. This chain joins TRBV25-1 and TRBJ1-1; TRBD1 matches at 7 bases. The CDR3 consists of 14 residues. CDR1 and CDR2 (germline): MGHDK, SYGVNS.

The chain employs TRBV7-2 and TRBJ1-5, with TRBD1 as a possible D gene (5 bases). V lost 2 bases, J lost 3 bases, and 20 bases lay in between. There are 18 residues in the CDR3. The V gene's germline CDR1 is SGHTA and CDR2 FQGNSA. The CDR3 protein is CASSLTSTAGWSNQPQHF. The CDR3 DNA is TGTGCCAGCAGCTTAACCTCGACAGCGGGTTGGTCCAATCAGCCCCAGCATTTT.

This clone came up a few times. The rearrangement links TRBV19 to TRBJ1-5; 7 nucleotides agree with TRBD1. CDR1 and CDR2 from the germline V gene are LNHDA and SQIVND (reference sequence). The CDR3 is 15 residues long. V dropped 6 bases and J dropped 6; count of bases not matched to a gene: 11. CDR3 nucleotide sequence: TGTGCCAGTAGAAACAGGGGATTAGGGGCTCAGCCCCAGCATTTT. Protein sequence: CASRNRGLGAQPQHF. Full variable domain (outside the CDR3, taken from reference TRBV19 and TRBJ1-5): DGGITQSPKYLFRKEGQNVTLSCEQNLNHDAMYWYRQDPGQGLRLIYYSQIVNDFQKGDIAEGYSVSREKKESFPLTVTSAQKNPTAFYLCASRNRGLGAQPQHFGDGTRLSIL.

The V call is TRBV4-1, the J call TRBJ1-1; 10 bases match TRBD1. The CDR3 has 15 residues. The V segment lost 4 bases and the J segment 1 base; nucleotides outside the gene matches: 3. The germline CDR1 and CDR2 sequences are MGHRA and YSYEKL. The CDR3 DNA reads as TGCGCCAGCAGCCGGGACAGGGGCGGGAACACTGAAGCTTTCTTT. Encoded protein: CASSRDRGGNTEAFF.

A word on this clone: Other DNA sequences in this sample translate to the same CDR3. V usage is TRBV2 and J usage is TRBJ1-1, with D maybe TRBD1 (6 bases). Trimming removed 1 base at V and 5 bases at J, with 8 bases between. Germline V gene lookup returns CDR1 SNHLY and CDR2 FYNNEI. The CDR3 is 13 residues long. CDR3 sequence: CASSEEGGTEAFF. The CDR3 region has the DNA TGTGCCAGCAGTGAAGAGGGGGGTACTGAAGCTTTCTTT.

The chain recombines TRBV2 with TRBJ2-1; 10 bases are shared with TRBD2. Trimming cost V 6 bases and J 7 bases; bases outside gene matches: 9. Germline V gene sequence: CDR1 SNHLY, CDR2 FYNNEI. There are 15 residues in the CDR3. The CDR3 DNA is TGTGCCAGCAGGCCCGGGACTAGCGTTGGTAATGAGCAGTTCTTC. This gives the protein CASRPGTSVGNEQFF.

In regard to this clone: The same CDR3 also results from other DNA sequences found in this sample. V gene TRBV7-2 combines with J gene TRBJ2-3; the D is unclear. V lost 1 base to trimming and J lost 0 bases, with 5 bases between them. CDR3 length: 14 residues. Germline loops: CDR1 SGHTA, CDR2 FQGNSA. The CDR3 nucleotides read TGTGCCAGCAGCTTAGGAAGGAGCACAGATACGCAGTATTTT. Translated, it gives CASSLGRSTDTQYF.

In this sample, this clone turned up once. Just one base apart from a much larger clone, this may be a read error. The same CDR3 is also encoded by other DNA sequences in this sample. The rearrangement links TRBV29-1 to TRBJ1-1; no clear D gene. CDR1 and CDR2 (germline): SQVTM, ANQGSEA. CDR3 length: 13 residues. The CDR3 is CSVTVGLDTEAFF. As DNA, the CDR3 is TGCAGCGTCACAGTAGGGTTAGACACTGAAGCTTTCTTC.